Listed here are 27 T cell receptor beta chains from one sample, sequenced in a study of blood T cell repertoires in COVID-19. Using immunoSEQ multiplex PCR, the repertoire was profiled, and TCRdb retains in-frame clones only, with some absent. The table includes about 250,000 clones, about four fifths detected once. Sequencing used PBMCs or T cells enriched from blood (not recorded which). The receptors were gathered from a woman aged 40 to 50 who had been exposed to COVID-19.

The chain employs TRBV19 and TRBJ1-2; a possible D gene is TRBD1 (6 bases). V lost 6 bases and J 2 bases, leaving 13 bases between the germline ends. The CDR3 is 14 residues long. Germline V CDR1 and CDR2: LNHDA, SQIVND (reference sequence). CDR3 in amino acids: CASSPQQGNYGYTF. As DNA, the CDR3 is TGTGCCAGTAGCCCACAACAGGGAAACTATGGCTACACCTTC.

The chain joins TRBV18 to TRBJ2-1; 8 nucleotides match TRBD2. Trimming at V came to 3 bases and at J to 2 bases, leaving 3 bases not matched to a gene. The germline gives CDR1 KGHSH, CDR2 LQKENI. The CDR3 runs 15 residues. The CDR3 is CASSPRGGAYNEQFF. The CDR3 DNA sequence: TGTGCCAGCTCACCTCGGGGGGGGGCCTACAATGAGCAGTTCTTC. The variable domain in full, with the rest retrieved from reference TRBV18 and TRBJ2-1, is NAGVMQNPRHLVRRRGQEARLRCSPMKGHSHVYWYRQLPEEGLKFMVYLQKENIIDESGMPKERFSAEFPKEGPSILRIQQVVRGDSAAYFCASSPRGGAYNEQFFGPGTRLTVL.

The CDR3 reads CAISPDRGTTNEKLFF. CDR3 bases: TGTGCCATCAGCCCCGACAGGGGTACAACTAATGAAAAACTGTTTTTT. The chain couples TRBV10-3 to TRBJ1-4; 8 bases agree with TRBD1. The CDR3 contains 16 residues. Germline CDR1 is ENHRY and CDR2 is SYGVKD. J gave up 0 bases and V 6 bases, and 6 bases lay outside the gene matches.

The genes are TRBV4-3 and TRBJ2-1; maybe TRBD2 (6 bases). Germline loops: CDR1 LGHNA, CDR2 YSLEER. Trimming left V 0 bases short and J 1 base short, with 10 bases between. The CDR3 spans 16 residues. The CDR3 region has the DNA TGCGCCAGCAGCCAAGATATTGGAGGGTCCTACAATGAGCAGTTCTTC. Protein: CASSQDIGGSYNEQFF.

This clone was counted only a few times. V gene TRBV18 combines with J gene TRBJ1-2; 8 nucleotides align to TRBD1. Trimming took 5 bases from V and 6 from J; bases not matched to a gene: 5. The CDR3 has 13 residues. CDR1 is KGHSH and CDR2 is LQKENI in the germline V gene. CDR3 in amino acids: CASSVDRENGYTF. The CDR3 region has the DNA TGTGCCAGCTCAGTGGACAGGGAAAATGGCTACACCTTC.

This clone has a handful of counts. The chain joins TRBV6-5 to TRBJ1-1; the D is unclear. CDR1 is MNHEY and CDR2 is SVGAGI in the germline V gene. This CDR3 has 15 amino acids. V gave up 6 bases and J gave up 1 base, with 15 bases separating them. CDR3 DNA: TGTGCCAGCAGCCAGAACCGGGTCTCGAACACTGAAGCTTTCTTT. Protein: CASSQNRVSNTEAFF.

The chain joins TRBV4-2 to TRBJ2-3, with 8 bases fitting TRBD2. V shed 0 bases, J shed 0 bases, and the junction held 5 bases outside the gene matches. There are 17 residues in the CDR3. Germline V CDR1 and CDR2: LGHNA, YNFKEQ. The CDR3 protein is CASSQDQRGGSTDTQYF. CDR3 nucleotides: TGTGCCAGCAGCCAAGATCAACGGGGGGGGAGCACAGATACGCAGTATTTT.

This chain connects TRBV12-3 or TRBV12-4 to TRBJ1-5; D perhaps matches TRBD1 (6 bases). The CDR3 contains 13 residues. V shed 5 bases and J shed 9 bases, with 14 bases lying between them. The CDR3: CASSPEGTWPQHF. For the CDR3, the DNA is TGTGCCAGCAGTCCGGAAGGGACATGGCCCCAGCATTTT.

The gene calls are TRBV5-4 and TRBJ2-1; 7 nucleotides match TRBD2. V was pared by 6 bases and J by 12 bases, with 9 bases of the junction left unmatched. From germline, CDR1 is SGHNT and CDR2 YYREEE (reference sequence). CDR3 length equals 12 residues. Here the CDR3 DNA reads TGTGCCAGCACTTCCCCGGGGGGTCTGCAGTTCTTC. The encoded protein is CASTSPGGLQFF.

With respect to this clone: Its ends do not fully match the called genes, so a read error is possible. The genes are TRBV7-3 and TRBJ2-2; 10 bases align to TRBD2. Germline V gene lookup returns CDR1 SGHTA and CDR2 FQGTGA. This CDR3 contains 19 residues. CDR3 sequence (DNA): TGTGCCAACAGCATCAGGGGTCCTAGCGGGGGTTTGAACACCGGGGAGCTGTTTTTT. It yields the protein CANSIRGPSGGLNTGELFF.

The V call is TRBV27, the J call TRBJ2-3; 8 nucleotides agree with TRBD2. Trimming cost V 7 bases and J 7 bases; bases outside gene matches: 10. From germline, CDR1 is MNHEY and CDR2 SMNVEV (reference sequence). This CDR3 is built from 14 residues. The CDR3, as DNA: TGTGCCAGCACCGCCGGGACTAGTGGGAATACGCAGTATTTT. Amino acids: CASTAGTSGNTQYF.

This chain connects TRBV27 to TRBJ1-1, with D unresolved. V lost 0 bases, J lost 2 bases, and 10 bases lay in between. There are 15 residues in the CDR3. Germline V lookup: CDR1 MNHEY, CDR2 SMNVEV (reference sequence). DNA of the CDR3: TGTGCCAGCAGTTTATCTGCGAACCCTAACACTGAAGCTTTCTTT. It specifies CASSLSANPNTEAFF.

The chain joins TRBV7-3 to TRBJ1-3; D unresolved. Trimming removed 1 base from V and 0 bases from J, with 7 bases in between. CDR3 length: 15 amino acids. Per germline, CDR1 SGHTA and CDR2 FQGTGA. As DNA, the CDR3 is TGTGCCAGCAGCTTAAGTGGGCACTCTGGAAACACCATATATTTT. Amino acids: CASSLSGHSGNTIYF.

This clone was picked up a small number of times. V usage is TRBV14 and J usage is TRBJ1-1, with 8 bases fitting TRBD1. The germline CDR1 and CDR2 sequences are SGHDN and FVKESK. This CDR3 has 19 amino acids. The V and J ends lost 1 base and 2 bases, in that order; junction bases with no gene match: 15. The CDR3: CASSQGLGRGRGLNTEAFF. The DNA for the CDR3 is TGTGCCAGCAGCCAAGGTCTGGGCAGGGGGCGAGGGTTAAACACTGAAGCTTTCTTT.

The chain couples TRBV7-8 to TRBJ1-4; 7 bases are shared with TRBD1. The CDR3 contains 20 residues. Unmatched junction bases numbered 20, after V lost 5 bases and J lost 2 bases. Germline V gives CDR1 SGHVS, CDR2 FQNEAQ. DNA of the CDR3: TGTGCCAGCAGCCCACAAAGTTCAGGGGGGCAAGTTGGGACTAATGAAAAACTGTTTTTT. It specifies CASSPQSSGGQVGTNEKLFF.

This chain uses TRBV9 with TRBJ1-5; possible D gene TRBD1, 6 bases. V dropped 2 bases and J dropped 0 bases, with 9 bases sitting between them. This CDR3 region has 15 residues. Germline assignment: CDR1 SGDLS and CDR2 YYNGEE. The CDR3 sequence is CASSVDSYSNQPQHF. DNA for the CDR3: TGTGCCAGCAGCGTGGACAGTTATAGCAATCAGCCCCAGCATTTT.

This chain uses TRBV2 with TRBJ1-4, with D uncertain. The V end was cut by 5 bases, the J end by 0 bases, with 10 bases between. Germline V gene sequence: CDR1 SNHLY, CDR2 FYNNEI. The CDR3 contains 15 residues. CDR3 region: CASSFRGATNEKLFF. In DNA form, the CDR3 reads TGTGCCAGCAGTTTCCGAGGTGCAACTAATGAAAAACTGTTTTTT.

This clone was observed a single time. The chain has TRBV29-1 and TRBJ2-7; D is unclear. The CDR3 covers 14 residues. The ends were cut back, 4 bases at V and 0 bases at J, with 13 bases in the middle. The germline V gene has CDR1 SQVTM and CDR2 ANQGSEA. The CDR3, as DNA: TGCAGCGTTGTGCCAGGCCTCGCCTCCTACGAGCAGTACTTC. Translation: CSVVPGLASYEQYF.

This clone was detected a few times. The rearrangement joins TRBV29-1 to TRBJ1-5; D ambiguous. V was pared by 7 bases and J by 0 bases, with 13 bases between. The CDR3 is 14 residues long. CDR1 and CDR2 from the germline V gene are SQVTM and ANQGSEA. The CDR3 DNA reads TGCAGCGCCCTTTCGGGTTATAGCAATCAGCCCCAGCATTTT. Protein product: CSALSGYSNQPQHF.

This clone was picked up one time. J is TRBJ1-2 and V is TRBV18; TRBD1 might be the D (5 bases). The V end was cut by 6 bases, the J end by 3 bases, with 11 bases between. The CDR3 has 13 residues. CDR1 KGHSH and CDR2 LQKENI come from the germline V gene. The CDR3 sequence is CASSRQGDYGYTF. DNA for the CDR3: TGTGCCAGCTCTCGCCAGGGTGACTATGGCTACACCTTC. Together with reference TRBV18 and TRBJ1-2, the CDR3 gives the full variable domain: NAGVMQNPRHLVRRRGQEARLRCSPMKGHSHVYWYRQLPEEGLKFMVYLQKENIIDESGMPKERFSAEFPKEGPSILRIQQVVRGDSAAYFCASSRQGDYGYTFGSGTRLTVV.

The chain combines TRBV7-2 with TRBJ2-2, with 14 bases fitting TRBD2. This CDR3 spans 18 amino acids. Losses at the gene ends were 3 bases for V and 2 bases for J; bases not matched to a gene: 5. Germline V gives CDR1 SGHTA, CDR2 FQGNSA. CDR3 sequence (DNA): TGTGCCAGCAGCTTCCGGACTAGCGGGGGGAAAAACACCGGGGAGCTGTTTTTT. Its protein is CASSFRTSGGKNTGELFF.

The rearrangement links TRBV5-1 to TRBJ1-3, with 11 bases matching TRBD1. The J segment lost 4 bases and the V segment lost 4 bases, leaving 7 bases of the junction unmatched. The CDR3 extends over 16 amino acids. CDR1 and CDR2 from the germline V gene are SGHRS and YFSETQ. The chain's CDR3 is CASSRRTGGEGNTIYF. CDR3 sequence (DNA): TGCGCCAGCAGCCGACGGACAGGGGGCGAAGGAAACACCATATATTTT. Together with reference TRBV5-1 and TRBJ1-3, the CDR3 gives the full variable domain: KAGVTQTPRYLIKTRGQQVTLSCSPISGHRSVSWYQQTPGQGLQFLFEYFSETQRNKGNFPGRFSGRQFSNSRSEMNVSTLELGDSALYLCASSRRTGGEGNTIYFGEGSWLTVV.

V is TRBV24-1 and J is TRBJ2-7, with 9 bases fitting TRBD1. The germline V gene encodes CDR1 KGHDR and CDR2 SFDVKD. With 1 base clipped from V and 2 bases from J, the junction kept 5 bases outside the gene matches. The CDR3 loop spans 16 amino acids. The CDR3 is CATSDFRDRAPYEQYF. The CDR3 DNA follows: TGTGCCACCAGTGATTTCCGGGACAGGGCGCCCTACGAGCAGTACTTC.

This clone was observed a few times. V gene TRBV28 combines with J gene TRBJ2-5; a weak D match, TRBD2 (7 bases). V shed 6 bases and J shed 1 base, with 12 bases lying between them. This CDR3 region has 14 residues. The germline V gene encodes CDR1 MDHEN and CDR2 SYDVKM. CDR3 in DNA: TGTGCCAGCAGGCGGGGGCACCCCCAAGAGACCCAGTACTTC. Translation: CASRRGHPQETQYF.

With regard to this clone: The sample has other DNA sequences that encode this CDR3 too. The chain has TRBV3-1 (or the pseudogene TRBV3-2) and TRBJ1-5; D is undetermined. Trimming shortened V by 0 bases and J by 5 bases, and 5 bases separated the two germline ends. This CDR3 is built from 13 residues. Germline lookup yields CDR1 LGHDT and CDR2 YNNKEL (reference sequence). CDR3 bases: TGTGCCAGCAGCCAAGATAGAGATCAGCCCCAGCATTTT. Encoded protein: CASSQDRDQPQHF.

The chain joins TRBV6-5 to TRBJ2-5; TRBD2 matches at 12 bases. The CDR3 is 15 amino acids. V dropped 7 bases and J dropped 5; count of bases not matched to a gene: 8. Looked up from germline, CDR1 is MNHEY and CDR2 is SVGAGI. The CDR3 coding sequence is TGTGCCAGCATCGTGACTAGCGGGGGCGGGGAGACCCAGTACTTC. Encoded protein: CASIVTSGGGETQYF.

This clone was detected only a few times. The rearrangement uses TRBV6-5 and TRBJ2-6, with D hard to call. This CDR3 contains 14 residues. CDR1 MNHEY and CDR2 SVGAGI come from the germline V gene. Deletions cut 6 bases from V and 0 bases from J, with 6 bases between. The CDR3 DNA follows: TGTGCCAGCAGAGAGAGCTCTGGGGCCAACGTCCTGACTTTC. It encodes CASRESSGANVLTF.